These T cell receptor beta chains were read from a single sample in a study of T-cell reconstitution after alpha-beta-depleted transplantation in children. Via MiXCR, TCRdb re-called the PCR reads, giving one row per CDR3 protein. The sample holds 440,000 or so distinct CDR3 sequences, approximately 10% seen once. The source material was PBMCs from the stem cell graft donor, sampled from the stem cell graft. The receptor source for this set is a human donor who donated a stem cell graft to a child with acute myeloid leukemia. The CDR3 runs from the conserved cysteine through the conserved F or W. A D gene is named only where the DNA matches it firmly. Some rows have no size entry. The others give once, few or many, or a class for an expanded clone.

NA,TRBJ2-7,NA,TRBV5-1,TGCGCCAGCAGCCCGCTGGGCAGGGGGGCAGATCTCGCCGAGCAGTACTTC,CASSPLGRGADLAEQYF
TRBD2,TRBJ2-3,few,TRBV7-3,TGTGCCAGCAGCTCACCCATAGCGGGAGGCACAGATACGCAGTATTTT,CASSSPIAGGTDTQYF
NA,TRBJ1-4,NA,TRBV7-9,TGTGCCAGCAACCATCGGGAGCATAATGAAAAACTGTTTTTT,CASNHREHNEKLFF
TRBD1,TRBJ1-4,NA,TRBV7-7,TGTGCTAGCAGTCCAGGGGGTCCTAATGAAAAACTGTTTTTT,CASSPGGPNEKLFF
NA,TRBJ1-1,many,TRBV12-3/TRBV12-4,TGTGCCAGCACTCAAGGGGGGTTGAACCGAGCTTTCTTT,CASTQGGLNRAFF
NA,TRBJ2-3,NA,TRBV12-5,TGTGCTAGTGGTCCAAGTCCCCGGGACATAGATGGACGGACAGATACGCAGTATTTT,CASGPSPRDIDGRTDTQYF
TRBD2,TRBJ2-3,NA,TRBV5-1,TGCGCCAGCAGCTGGCGCGGGGGGGCAGAGGAAGATACGCAGTATTTT,CASSWRGGAEEDTQYF
NA,TRBJ2-7,few,TRBV6-5,TGTGCCAGCAGGTTGGTCGGAGAGTACGAGCAGTACTTC,CASRLVGEYEQYF
NA,TRBJ2-1,many,TRBV20-1,TGCAGTGCTAGAATGGAGCAGGGCCCATCCTACAATGAGCAGTTCTTC,CSARMEQGPSYNEQFF
TRBD1,TRBJ1-5,NA,TRBV28,TGTGCCAGCAGTGGGACAGATGATAGCAATCAGCCCCAGCATTTT,CASSGTDDSNQPQHF
NA,TRBJ2-1,many,TRBV29-1,TGCAGCGTTGCTGGCGGTTTCGGGATTGGCAATGAGCAGTTCTTC,CSVAGGFGIGNEQFF
NA,TRBJ2-2,NA,TRBV10-1,TGCGCCAGCAGTGACCGGATTGGGATTGGGGCGGGCACCGGGGAGCTGTTTTTT,CASSDRIGIGAGTGELFF
TRBD2,TRBJ2-7,few,TRBV20-1,TGCAGTGCTAGGAGGTTCAAGGAAGGGACTAGTCCCCACGAGCAGTACTTC,CSARRFKEGTSPHEQYF
NA,TRBJ2-1,many,TRBV11-2,TGTGCCAGCAGCCACCTACAGAGCCACAATGAGCAGTTCTTC,CASSHLQSHNEQFF
TRBD1,TRBJ1-2,once,TRBV20-1,TGCAGTGCTAGAGACGACAGGGGGCCCGGCTATGGCTACACCTTC,CSARDDRGPGYGYTF